The sequence of this TCR beta chain was determined in a study of blood T cell repertoires in COVID-19. In the study overall: Samples taken during acute and convalescent COVID-19 were collected in the United States, Italy and Spain.

Germline assignment: CDR1 SGHAT and CDR2 FQNNGV. This CDR3 has 13 amino acids. Trimming took 5 bases from V and 10 from J, leaving 17 bases between them. Original methodology: Estimates of nucleated cell counts were drawn from the amplification of reference gene primers. TCRdb keeps only in-frame clones here, not all; method: immunoSEQ multiplex PCR. The V and J calls and clone size come from that table; D and trimming were worked out from the DNA. The sample yields approximately 250,000 clones, approximately 90% seen once. V usage is TRBV11-2 and J usage is TRBJ1-1; D is ambiguous. This clonotype was sampled from a woman aged 25-40 years with acute COVID-19. The specimen sequenced was PBMCs or T cells enriched from blood (not recorded which). The CDR3 loop is CASSPGPTRGAFF. Here the CDR3 DNA reads TGTGCCAGCAGCCCCGGACCGACTAGAGGAGCTTTCTTT.